This paragraph covers one T cell receptor (beta chain) sequence. The antigen is unknown. Germline V lookup: CDR1 DFQATT, CDR2 SNEGSKA (reference sequence). The CDR3 runs to 11 residues. Trimming at V came to 6 bases and at J to 4 bases, leaving 2 bases not matched to a gene. General observations from the study: Whole repertoires were not studied in the larger cohort, only one V-J beta rearrangement.

After constant-region reverse-primer amplification, full-length variable regions underwent semi-nested PCR with Nested Universal Primer A. TCRdb used MiXCR to reprocess the 5' RACE reads, holding one entry per CDR3 protein. Of 45,000 to 55,000 distinct CDR3 sequences in the sample, over 20% are singletons; the top ten hold roughly 3.1%. This chain links TRBV20-1 with TRBJ1-1, with 7 bases identical to TRBD1. This clonotype was sampled from a female donor with breast cancer. Sequencing used tumor-infiltrating naive CD4+ T cells sorted from the breast tumor. Stated subset: naive CD4+ T cells, CD4+CD45RA+CD25-. The CDR3 region has the DNA TGCAGTGCCGCAGGGGGCACTGAAGCTTTCTTT. It specifies CSAAGGTEAFF.